This T cell receptor (beta chain) was captured in a study of T cells in localized non-small cell lung cancer. Study results and limitations: Longer overall survival associated with higher blood T cell density; shorter survival with higher adjacent-lung clonality. One tumor region alone was sequenced, and heterogeneity therefore remains possible. In uninvolved adjacent lung, T cell clonality reached its highest value, exceeding tumor.

Data came from immunoSEQ multiplex PCR; TCRdb stores just in-frame clones and leaves some out. Altogether 25,000 to 30,000 clones are present, roughly 84% being singletons, with the ten largest covering 5% to 6.5%. Points on this clone: Its cognate antigen is unknown.

Unmatched junction bases numbered 3, after V lost 0 bases and J lost 3 bases. The CDR3 totals 15 residues. CDR1 SGHAT and CDR2 FQNNGV come from the germline V gene. The sample consisted of peripheral blood mononuclear cells, taken before any cancer treatment. The V and J genes are TRBV11-2 and TRBJ2-3, with TRBD2 identical over 7 bases. This sequence originates from a man aged 40 to 75 with stage III lung adenocarcinoma. The CDR3 loop is CASSLEPGGTDTQYF. Written as DNA, the CDR3 is TGTGCCAGCAGCTTAGAACCGGGAGGTACAGATACGCAGTATTTT.